These T cell receptor beta chains were read from a single sample in a study of T cell responses to AZD1222 COVID-19 vaccine. Assay: immunoSEQ multiplex PCR; the TCRdb copy retains only in-frame clones and omits some. In the table there are 130,000 or so clones, more than 85% of which are singletons. The sample here was peripheral blood, taken 28 days after the second AZD1222 dose. The receptors derive from an adult who received the AZD1222 COVID-19 vaccine. CDR3s include the opening cysteine and the closing phenylalanine or tryptophan. Each record gives: V gene, CDR3 length, J gene, CDR3 protein.

V gene: TRBV4-2
CDR3 length: 15
J gene: TRBJ2-7
CDR3 protein: CASSQVAGGGLEQYF

V gene: TRBV5-1
CDR3 length: 13
J gene: TRBJ1-2
CDR3 protein: CASSLEQSYGYTF

V gene: TRBV9
CDR3 length: 15
J gene: TRBJ1-6
CDR3 protein: CASSDPSSYNSPLHF

V gene: TRBV25-1
CDR3 length: 15
J gene: TRBJ2-1
CDR3 protein: CASSLGGGPYNEQFF

V gene: TRBV9
CDR3 length: 15
J gene: TRBJ1-2
CDR3 protein: CASSYDRNANYGYTF

V gene: TRBV7-8
CDR3 length: 11
J gene: TRBJ2-5
CDR3 protein: CASSLMKTQYF

V gene: TRBV2
CDR3 length: 14
J gene: TRBJ1-1
CDR3 protein: CASSDRVGNTEAFF

V gene: TRBV6-5
CDR3 length: 15
J gene: TRBJ2-3
CDR3 protein: CASSKTFLGTDTQYF

V gene: TRBV18
CDR3 length: 14
J gene: TRBJ1-5
CDR3 protein: CASSPGGLDQPQHF

V gene: TRBV28
CDR3 length: 13
J gene: TRBJ1-2
CDR3 protein: CASSPGVNYGYTF

V gene: TRBV19
CDR3 length: 14
J gene: TRBJ2-7
CDR3 protein: CASNPGQGTYEQYF

V gene: TRBV10-1
CDR3 length: 14
J gene: TRBJ2-7
CDR3 protein: CASLRRGGSYEQYF

V gene: TRBV5-1
CDR3 length: 14
J gene: TRBJ1-2
CDR3 protein: CASSPLEGAYGYTF

V gene: TRBV27
CDR3 length: 15
J gene: TRBJ1-4
CDR3 protein: CASSPTPERPEKLFF

V gene: TRBV6-5
CDR3 length: 14
J gene: TRBJ2-7
CDR3 protein: CASTPGQGSNEQYF

V gene: TRBV18
CDR3 length: 14
J gene: TRBJ1-1
CDR3 protein: CASSPWTGGTEAFF

V gene: TRBV27
CDR3 length: 16
J gene: TRBJ2-7
CDR3 protein: CASSPYRVAASYEQYF

V gene: TRBV5-8
CDR3 length: 14
J gene: TRBJ1-3
CDR3 protein: CASSLGLAGNTIYF

V gene: TRBV18
CDR3 length: 15
J gene: TRBJ2-1
CDR3 protein: CASSPMREGGNEQFF

V gene: TRBV6-6
CDR3 length: 14
J gene: TRBJ1-1
CDR3 protein: CASIPGQLNTEAFF

V gene: TRBV27
CDR3 length: 16
J gene: TRBJ1-2
CDR3 protein: CASSPGQAPLNYGYTF

V gene: TRBV19
CDR3 length: 15
J gene: TRBJ1-1
CDR3 protein: CASSIGQGRNTEAFF

V gene: TRBV19
CDR3 length: 13
J gene: TRBJ1-1
CDR3 protein: CASSRAHITEAFF

V gene: TRBV5-1
CDR3 length: 15
J gene: TRBJ2-2
CDR3 protein: CASNWAGGGTGELFF

V gene: TRBV24-1
CDR3 length: 14
J gene: TRBJ2-3
CDR3 protein: CATSDPGQLGTQYF

V gene: TRBV2
CDR3 length: 12
J gene: TRBJ1-5
CDR3 protein: CATGPSNQPQHF

V gene: TRBV7-3
CDR3 length: 14
J gene: TRBJ2-1
CDR3 protein: CASSSRGLEDEQFF

V gene: TRBV19
CDR3 length: 17
J gene: TRBJ2-1
CDR3 protein: CASSLAGPTTSYNEQFF

V gene: TRBV19
CDR3 length: 17
J gene: TRBJ1-3
CDR3 protein: CASSIGRGANSGNTIYF

V gene: TRBV29-1
CDR3 length: 16
J gene: TRBJ2-7
CDR3 protein: CSVAPDRGVIMGEQYF

V gene: TRBV12-3/TRBV12-4
CDR3 length: 11
J gene: TRBJ1-1
CDR3 protein: CATTGPTEAFF

V gene: TRBV7-9
CDR3 length: 14
J gene: TRBJ2-5
CDR3 protein: CAITGRQPQETQYF

V gene: TRBV15
CDR3 length: 12
J gene: TRBJ2-3
CDR3 protein: CATSNPRDTQYF

V gene: TRBV5-4
CDR3 length: 13
J gene: TRBJ2-5
CDR3 protein: CASSLDMGETQYF

V gene: TRBV7-2
CDR3 length: 17
J gene: TRBJ1-2
CDR3 protein: CASSLGPKAEPNYGYTF

V gene: TRBV24-1
CDR3 length: 13
J gene: TRBJ2-3
CDR3 protein: CATSDPGADTQYF

V gene: TRBV7-9
CDR3 length: 14
J gene: TRBJ1-1
CDR3 protein: CASSVLGGLPEAFF

V gene: TRBV5-8
CDR3 length: 16
J gene: TRBJ2-6
CDR3 protein: CASSRTGGAGANVLTF

V gene: TRBV5-1
CDR3 length: 14
J gene: TRBJ1-1
CDR3 protein: CASSLLIEGTEAFF

V gene: TRBV6-4
CDR3 length: 14
J gene: TRBJ2-3
CDR3 protein: CASSEEPYTDTQYF

V gene: TRBV24-1
CDR3 length: 12
J gene: TRBJ1-5
CDR3 protein: CATSDAHQPQHF

V gene: TRBV7-8
CDR3 length: 16
J gene: TRBJ1-5
CDR3 protein: CASSLWAREGNQPQHF

V gene: TRBV5-4
CDR3 length: 13
J gene: TRBJ2-1
CDR3 protein: CAEGGVSNNEQFF

V gene: TRBV7-2
CDR3 length: 16
J gene: TRBJ1-1
CDR3 protein: CASSLYRQLMNTEAFF

V gene: TRBV2
CDR3 length: 14
J gene: TRBJ1-3
CDR3 protein: CASSELWRGNTIYF

V gene: TRBV12-3/TRBV12-4
CDR3 length: 12
J gene: TRBJ1-2
CDR3 protein: CASSFDNYGYTF

V gene: TRBV5-6
CDR3 length: 15
J gene: TRBJ2-1
CDR3 protein: CASSLRLAPINEQFF

V gene: TRBV19
CDR3 length: 11
J gene: TRBJ1-1
CDR3 protein: CASMWNTEAFF

V gene: TRBV5-1
CDR3 length: 13
J gene: TRBJ2-1
CDR3 protein: CASSLGQGWEQFF

V gene: TRBV28
CDR3 length: 15
J gene: TRBJ2-1
CDR3 protein: CASSSPRDRVGEQFF

V gene: TRBV27
CDR3 length: 14
J gene: TRBJ1-6
CDR3 protein: CATSQGWGNSPLHF

V gene: TRBV11-2
CDR3 length: 14
J gene: TRBJ1-3
CDR3 protein: CASRKGSSGNTIYF

V gene: TRBV7-9
CDR3 length: 14
J gene: TRBJ2-7
CDR3 protein: CASALGGPLMGQYF